Below, 10 T cell receptor beta chains from the same sample are listed, as sequenced in a study of chemoradiotherapy in HPV16-positive cancers. Profiled with immunoSEQ multiplex PCR; TCRdb holds only in-frame clones, not every one. In the table there are around 30,000 clones, 80% to 95% of which are singletons. Sequences were derived from blood, sampled from a patient who underwent chemoradiotherapy. These receptors all come from a human donor with HPV-associated anogenital cancer.

The chain is built from TRBV2 and TRBJ2-4; 7 bases line up with TRBD1. Germline-derived CDR1 and CDR2 are SNHLY and FYNNEI. J gave up 3 bases and V 6 bases, and 8 bases lay outside the gene matches. The CDR3 consists of 15 residues. The CDR3 is CASRRDSFSKNIQYF. CDR3 sequence (DNA): TGTGCCAGCAGAAGGGACAGTTTTAGCAAAAACATTCAGTACTTC.

The chain has TRBV7-8 and TRBJ1-5, with D perhaps TRBD1 (5 bases). This CDR3 has 14 residues. V lost 3 bases, J lost 7 bases, and 13 bases lay in between. Germline V lookup: CDR1 SGHVS, CDR2 FQNEAQ. Here the CDR3 reads CASSFLQGGQPQHF. The DNA of the CDR3 is TGTGCCAGCAGCTTCCTTCAGGGTGGGCAGCCCCAGCATTTT.

CDR3 region: CASSKPESGVSTDTQYF. CDR3 in DNA: TGTGCCAGCAGCAAACCCGAGAGCGGGGTTAGCACAGATACGCAGTATTTT. This sequence joins TRBV21-1 and TRBJ2-3; the D call of TRBD2 is as the table states it, not checked on the DNA. TRBV21-1 is a recognized pseudogene. There are 17 residues in the CDR3.

V and J are TRBV5-1 and TRBJ1-4, with D maybe TRBD1 (6 bases). V was trimmed by 4 bases and J by 0 bases, leaving 13 bases between them. CDR3 length: 16 amino acids. CDR1 SGHRS and CDR2 YFSETQ come from the germline V gene. The CDR3 DNA is TGCGCCAGCAGCAACCGGGACAAAACAACTAATGAAAAACTGTTTTTT. As protein: CASSNRDKTTNEKLFF.

This rearrangement joins TRBV19 to TRBJ1-5, with D uncertain. The V and J ends lost 0 bases and 0 bases respectively, with 6 bases between them. There are 15 residues in the CDR3. CDR1 is LNHDA, CDR2 SQIVND, per germline (reference sequence). This chain's CDR3 is CASSIDLDSNQPQHF. CDR3 DNA: TGTGCCAGTAGTATAGATCTAGATAGCAATCAGCCCCAGCATTTT.

The V gene is TRBV5-1, the J gene TRBJ2-5; 10 nucleotides agree with TRBD2. Germline V lookup: CDR1 SGHRS, CDR2 YFSETQ. Trimming removed 3 bases from V and 7 bases from J; junction bases left unmatched: 6. The CDR3 extends over 14 amino acids. The CDR3 reads CASSSRTSGGTQYF. CDR3 sequence (DNA): TGCGCCAGCAGCTCTCGGACTAGCGGAGGGACCCAGTACTTC.

The CDR3 protein is CASSLGGQGYEQFF. The CDR3 nucleotides read TGTGCCAGCAGCTTGGGGGGACAGGGCTATGAGCAGTTCTTC. The chain is built from TRBV5-4 and TRBJ2-1, with TRBD1 matching over 9 bases. Germline loops: CDR1 SGHNT, CDR2 YYREEE (reference sequence). V dropped 0 bases and J dropped 8; count of bases not matched to a gene: 3. This CDR3 has 14 amino acids.

The chain links TRBV5-1 to TRBJ2-3; D assignment may be TRBD1 or TRBD2 (6 bases each). Germline V gene sequence: CDR1 SGHRS, CDR2 YFSETQ. The CDR3 contains 13 residues. The germline V and J ends were trimmed by 5 bases and 1 base, with 8 bases remaining between them. This CDR3 is CASSRGGTDTQYF. In DNA form, the CDR3 reads TGCGCCAGCAGTAGGGGGGGCACAGATACGCAGTATTTT.

The chain recombines TRBV2 with TRBJ1-1, with 10 positions matching TRBD1. J lost 4 bases, V lost 6 bases, and 8 bases had no gene match. Germline V gene lookup returns CDR1 SNHLY and CDR2 FYNNEI. This CDR3 spans 15 amino acids. In DNA form, the CDR3 reads TGTGCCAGCAGCGAGACAGGGGGCTTGGGCACTGAAGCTTTCTTT. It specifies CASSETGGLGTEAFF.

The CDR3 DNA reads TGTGCCAGCAGCCAAGACAGGGGGCTAGGCTATGGCTACACCTTC. It specifies CASSQDRGLGYGYTF. The chain joins TRBV6-4 to TRBJ1-2, with 10 bases identical to TRBD1. From germline, CDR1 is MRHNA and CDR2 SNTAGT. The J segment lost 4 bases and the V segment lost 6 bases, leaving 8 bases of the junction unmatched. This CDR3 comprises 15 residues.